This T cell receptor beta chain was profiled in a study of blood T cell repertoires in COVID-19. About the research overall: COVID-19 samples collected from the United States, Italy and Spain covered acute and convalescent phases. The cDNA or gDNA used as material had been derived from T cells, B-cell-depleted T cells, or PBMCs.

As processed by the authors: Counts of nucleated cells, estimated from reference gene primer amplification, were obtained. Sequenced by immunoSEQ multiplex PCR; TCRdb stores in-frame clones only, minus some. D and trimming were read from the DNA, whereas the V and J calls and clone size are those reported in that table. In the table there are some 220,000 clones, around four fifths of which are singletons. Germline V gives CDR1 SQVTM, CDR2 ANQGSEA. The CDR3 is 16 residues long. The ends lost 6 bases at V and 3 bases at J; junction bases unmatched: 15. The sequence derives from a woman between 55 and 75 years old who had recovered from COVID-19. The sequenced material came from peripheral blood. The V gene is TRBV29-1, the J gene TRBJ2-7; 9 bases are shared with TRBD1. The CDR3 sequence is CSVATGTGNLSYEQYF. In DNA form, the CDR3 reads TGCAGCGTCGCAACCGGGACAGGGAATTTAAGCTACGAGCAGTACTTC.